One sample yielded the 26 T cell receptor beta chains listed below, sequenced in a study of memory CD4+ T cells and cytomegalovirus serostatus. TCRdb keeps only in-frame clones here, not all; method: immunoSEQ multiplex PCR. Of approximately 46,000 clones listed, around 70% are singletons. Single viable CD3+CD4+CD8-CD45RO+ cells were sorted as the memory CD4+ T cells. The sequenced material came from memory CD4+ T cells from blood. These TCRs come from an adult in good health and CMV-seropositive.

The CDR3 sequence is CAISIDPGMNTEAFF. The CDR3 bases are TGTGCCATCAGTATCGACCCGGGGATGAACACTGAAGCTTTCTTT. V usage is TRBV10-3 and J usage is TRBJ1-1, with D uncertain. This CDR3 contains 15 residues. Looked up from germline, CDR1 is ENHRY and CDR2 is SYGVKD. Trimming left V 5 bases short and J 0 bases short, with 13 bases between.

V gene TRBV5-1 combines with J gene TRBJ2-5; 7 bases are a match to TRBD1. CDR1 is SGHRS and CDR2 is YFSETQ in the germline V gene. V lost 4 bases, J lost 5 bases, and 8 bases stayed unmatched. CDR3 size: 14 residues. The DNA for the CDR3 is TGCGCCAGCAGCCCGGAGACAGGGCATGAGACCCAGTACTTC. Translating gives CASSPETGHETQYF.

The chain employs TRBV7-2 and TRBJ2-1, with 9 bases identical to TRBD2. The CDR3 contains 17 residues. V was pared by 2 bases and J by 9 bases, with 14 bases of the junction left unmatched. Germline CDR1 and CDR2: SGHTA and FQGNSA. The CDR3 nucleotides read TGTGCCAGCAGCTTAATGGTCGCGGGGGGGCTTGGTAGTGAGCAGTTCTTC. This sequence encodes CASSLMVAGGLGSEQFF.

By share of the sample, this clone is medium-sized. The chain couples TRBV7-2 to TRBJ2-4; 14 nucleotides agree with TRBD2. Trimming cost V 4 bases and J 0 bases; bases outside gene matches: 5. The CDR3 contains 18 residues. Germline V gives CDR1 SGHTA, CDR2 FQGNSA. The CDR3 DNA reads as TGTGCCAGCAGCTCCGGGACTAGCGGGGGACTAGCCAAAAACATTCAGTACTTC. This gives the protein CASSSGTSGGLAKNIQYF.

This chain links TRBV11-1 with TRBJ2-2, with D maybe TRBD2 (7 bases). The V gene lost 6 bases and the J gene lost 2 bases, with 19 bases spanning the gap. The germline V gene has CDR1 SGHAT and CDR2 FQDESV (reference sequence). This CDR3 spans 17 amino acids. CDR3 coding DNA: TGTGCCAGCAGAAGTCCACCGGGGGGCCATAACACCGGGGAGCTGTTTTTT. It specifies CASRSPPGGHNTGELFF.

The genes are TRBV6-6 and TRBJ1-2; 7 bases are a match to TRBD1. The germline gives CDR1 MNHNY, CDR2 SVGAGI (reference sequence). The length of the CDR3 is 15 residues. J lost 5 bases, V lost 5 bases, and 11 bases had no gene match. The CDR3 is CASSLSGTASYGYTF. The CDR3 bases are TGTGCCAGCAGTCTTTCCGGGACAGCCTCTTATGGCTACACCTTC.

The V call is TRBV7-2, the J call TRBJ1-3, with a possible D match to TRBD1 (5 bases). The CDR3 is 16 residues long. V gave up 5 bases and J gave up 0 bases, with 14 bases separating them. Per germline, CDR1 SGHTA and CDR2 FQGNSA. For the CDR3, the DNA is TGTGCCAGCAGCGTGGGTCCAGGGACCTCTGGAAACACCATATATTTT. It is translated as CASSVGPGTSGNTIYF.

This chain uses TRBV4-1 with TRBJ1-4; 12 bases match TRBD1. With 4 bases clipped from V and 6 bases from J, the junction kept 3 bases outside the gene matches. Germline CDR1 and CDR2: MGHRA and YSYEKL. CDR3 length equals 15 residues. The CDR3 bases are TGCGCCAGCAGCCGAGGGACAGGGGGCGATGAAAAACTGTTTTTT. Residues: CASSRGTGGDEKLFF.

The chain combines TRBV6-1 with TRBJ1-6, with 7 bases that match TRBD1. J gave up 10 bases and V 3 bases, and 12 bases lay outside the gene matches. CDR3 length: 16 residues. Germline V gives CDR1 MNHNS, CDR2 SASEGT. CDR3 DNA sequence: TGTGCCAGCAGTGATACCTACGGGACAGATTACTCACCCCTCCACTTT. It translates to CASSDTYGTDYSPLHF.

The chain recombines TRBV2 with TRBJ2-2; D is unclear. Germline CDR1 and CDR2: SNHLY and FYNNEI. Trimming removed 6 bases at V and 0 bases at J, with 11 bases between. The CDR3 is 15 residues long. CDR3 loop: CASSGMTSNTGELFF. The CDR3 bases are TGTGCCAGCAGCGGAATGACCTCGAACACCGGGGAGCTGTTTTTT.

This clone was detected once. This chain joins TRBV6-5 and TRBJ1-1; D perhaps matches TRBD1 (5 bases). CDR3 length: 15 amino acids. V dropped 2 bases and J dropped 9 bases, with 19 bases sitting between them. The germline gives CDR1 MNHEY, CDR2 SVGAGI. The CDR3 protein is CASSYGSLRRDQAFF. The DNA for the CDR3 is TGTGCCAGCAGTTACGGGAGTTTGAGGCGGGACCAAGCTTTCTTT.

Sample share makes this clone medium-sized. The chain links TRBV2 to TRBJ1-2; no clear D. Looked up from germline, CDR1 is SNHLY and CDR2 is FYNNEI. V shed 3 bases and J shed 4 bases, with 15 bases lying between them. CDR3 length: 15 amino acids. CDR3: CASSESPGRGYGYTF. DNA of the CDR3: TGTGCCAGCAGTGAGAGCCCCGGCCGGGGCTATGGCTACACCTTC.

The chain carries TRBV29-1 and TRBJ1-5, with a tentative D call TRBD1 (5 bases). The CDR3 covers 13 residues. Germline V gene data show CDR1 as SQVTM and CDR2 as ANQGSEA. The V end was cut by 2 bases, the J end by 9 bases, with 14 bases between. CDR3 amino acids: CSVEMTARGPQHF. The CDR3 coding sequence is TGCAGCGTTGAAATGACAGCCCGGGGGCCCCAGCATTTT.

V is TRBV5-1 and J is TRBJ2-3; TRBD2 is a possible D gene (5 bases). Germline CDR1 is SGHRS and CDR2 is YFSETQ. The V end lost 0 bases, the J end lost 0 bases, and 14 bases lay between the germline ends. CDR3 length: 17 amino acids. The CDR3 nucleotides are TGCGCCAGCAGCTTGGCCTCTACGGGGTCTAGCACAGATACGCAGTATTTT. Amino acids: CASSLASTGSSTDTQYF.

This clone was observed a few times. CDR3 sequence reads: CASSLTDNYGYTF. Written as DNA, the CDR3 is TGCGCCAGCAGCTTGACGGATAACTATGGCTACACCTTC. This chain joins TRBV5-1 and TRBJ1-2, with D unresolved. Germline loops: CDR1 SGHRS, CDR2 YFSETQ. Between the trimmed V and J ends, which lost 1 base and 1 base, there was a span of 5 bases. CDR3 length: 13 amino acids.

This chain joins TRBV5-6 and TRBJ2-3; perhaps TRBD2 as D (7 bases). With 2 bases removed from V and 2 bases from J, the gap between germline ends came to 12 bases. Germline assignment: CDR1 SGHDT and CDR2 YYEEEE. The CDR3 extends over 15 amino acids. In DNA form, the CDR3 reads TGTGCCAGCAGCTTCCGGGGGGCCATCACAGATACGCAGTATTTT. This gives the protein CASSFRGAITDTQYF.

The rearrangement joins TRBV5-1 to TRBJ1-2; D unclear. There are 13 residues in the CDR3. Germline assignment: CDR1 SGHRS and CDR2 YFSETQ. V gave up 6 bases and J gave up 4 bases, with 13 bases separating them. CDR3 bases: TGCGCCAGCACCCCTCAGGATTCCTATGGCTACACCTTC. Translating gives CASTPQDSYGYTF.

Turning to this clone: The junction shows a germline mismatch at one end, possibly a read error. The chain combines TRBV7-7 with TRBJ2-2; 7 bases map to TRBD2. The CDR3 totals 14 residues. Germline V lookup: CDR1 SSHAT, CDR2 FNYEAQ (reference sequence). CDR3 sequence: CASSLVAGTGELFF. CDR3 coding DNA: TGTGCTAGCAGCTTAGTAGCGGGCACCGGGGAGCTGTTTTTT.

The gene calls are TRBV28 and TRBJ2-2; D is possibly TRBD1 (6 bases). The V and J ends lost 7 bases and 0 bases respectively, with 15 bases between them. CDR1 is MDHEN and CDR2 is SYDVKM in the germline V gene. The CDR3 sequence is 16 residues long. CDR3: CASTGQTFANTGELFF. CDR3 DNA: TGTGCCAGCACCGGACAGACATTCGCGAACACCGGGGAGCTGTTTTTT. Full variable domain (rest looked up from reference TRBV28 and TRBJ2-2): DVKVTQSSRYLVKRTGEKVFLECVQDMDHENMFWYRQDPGLGLRLIYFSYDVKMKEKGDIPEGYSVSREKKERFSLILESASTNQTSMYLCASTGQTFANTGELFFGEGSRLTVL.

The chain has TRBV5-1 and TRBJ2-7; a possible D gene is TRBD2 (5 bases). The CDR3 has 14 amino acids. V was cut by 7 bases and J by 0 bases, with 14 bases left in between. CDR1 and CDR2 from the germline V gene are SGHRS and YFSETQ. The CDR3 spells CASRSGMSSYEQYF. For the CDR3, the DNA is TGCGCCAGCCGCTCCGGGATGAGCTCCTACGAGCAGTACTTC.

The J gene is TRBJ1-1, the V gene TRBV28; D call uncertain. The CDR3 is 15 residues long. The germline V and J ends were trimmed by 1 base and 1 base, with 10 bases remaining between them. Germline assignment: CDR1 MDHEN and CDR2 SYDVKM. CDR3 coding DNA: TGTGCCAGCAGTTTATTTTACGGAGAGAACACTGAAGCTTTCTTT. This sequence encodes CASSLFYGENTEAFF.

This clone appeared once. This chain joins TRBV7-2 and TRBJ2-5; TRBD2 matches at 15 bases. In germline, CDR1 is SGHTA, CDR2 FQGNSA. V lost 4 bases to trimming and J lost 1 base; unmatched junction nucleotides: 7. The CDR3 runs to 18 residues. The CDR3 nucleotides read TGTGCCAGCAGCTCCCTAGGACTAGCGGGGGGGCCCCAAGAGACCCAGTACTTC. Its translation: CASSSLGLAGGPQETQYF.

This clone is medium-sized by share. V and J are TRBV7-9 and TRBJ2-7, with D possibly being TRBD1 (6 bases). The CDR3 spans 13 residues. Trimming removed 5 bases from V and 2 bases from J, with 10 bases in between. CDR1 is SEHNR, CDR2 FQNEAQ, per germline (reference sequence). The CDR3 coding sequence is TGTGCCAGCAGCCCCCGACAGGCCTACGAGCAGTACTTC. It translates to CASSPRQAYEQYF.

This clone was detected only a few times. The chain couples TRBV18 to TRBJ2-2, with TRBD1 matching over 10 bases. CDR1 and CDR2 (germline): KGHSH, LQKENI. Trimming cost V 9 bases and J 6 bases; bases outside gene matches: 7. This CDR3 region has 14 residues. The CDR3 nucleotides are TGTGCCAGTTCTGGGACAGGGGAGCCCGGGGAGCTGTTTTTT. Translated, it gives CASSGTGEPGELFF. The full variable domain, its missing parts supplied by reference TRBV18 and TRBJ2-2, is NAGVMQNPRHLVRRRGQEARLRCSPMKGHSHVYWYRQLPEEGLKFMVYLQKENIIDESGMPKERFSAEFPKEGPSILRIQQVVRGDSAAYFCASSGTGEPGELFFGEGSRLTVL.

This clone has more than one count but fewer than ten. This chain links TRBV10-2 with TRBJ1-6, with D maybe TRBD1 (6 bases). The CDR3 has 13 amino acids. The V gene lost 7 bases and the J gene lost 6 bases, with 10 bases spanning the gap. Germline V CDR1 and CDR2: WSHSY, SAAADI. DNA for the CDR3: TGCGCCAGCATCAGGGGCCCTAATTCACCCCTCCACTTT. Translation: CASIRGPNSPLHF.

V usage is TRBV27 and J usage is TRBJ2-2; D perhaps matches TRBD1 (5 bases). Per germline, CDR1 MNHEY and CDR2 SMNVEV (reference sequence). The CDR3 has 19 amino acids. V dropped 3 bases and J dropped 0 bases, with 20 bases sitting between them. The CDR3 nucleotides are TGTGCCAGCAGTTTCTTAAGGGGCAGCGTATCCGCGAACACCGGGGAGCTGTTTTTT. It is translated as CASSFLRGSVSANTGELFF.